This TCR beta chain emerged from a study of CD8 T cells in ankylosing spondylitis. Overall study findings and caveats: A motif in TCR beta, a set of about eight highly homologous variants, appeared characteristic of ankylosing spondylitis blood. Reportedly, significant enrichment of disease-linked clones occurred in matched ankylosing spondylitis synovial fluid. Both synovial fluid and blood in reactive arthritis had previously been reported to carry some motif variants.

For this clonotype: As yet, its antigen is unknown. Just one base apart from a much larger clone, this may be a read error.

Quantitative 5'-RACE with molecular barcodes was used to make the TCR beta libraries. TCRdb fed the 5' RACE reads into MiXCR, producing one record per CDR3 protein. The data contain fewer than 550,000 distinct CDR3 sequences, about 5.2% of them singletons. The receptor was isolated from a male donor with ankylosing spondylitis. Sample: blood, either unsorted or a sorted T cell fraction (not recorded which).

The CDR3 DNA is TGTGCCAGCAGTTACCTGGGGGCGGAAGGCTACATCTTC. Residues: CASSYLGAEGYIF. The J gene is TRBJ1-2, the V gene TRBV6-6, with a possible D match to TRBD1 (6 bases). The V gene's germline CDR1 is MNHNY and CDR2 SVGAGI (reference sequence). This CDR3 has 13 amino acids.